Described below is a single T cell receptor beta chain sequence and its context. Antigen specificity is unknown. Samples each had at least 5.5 micrograms of total RNA extracted. This sample stems from a study of blood T cells in healthy people across ages. The CDR3 has 12 amino acids. Germline loops: CDR1 LGHDT, CDR2 YNNKEL (reference sequence). V dropped 3 bases and J dropped 6 bases, with 9 bases sitting between them. Together with a sample-barcoded 5' primer, a J-beta primer mix was included in a second PCR lasting roughly 6 to 12 cycles. TCRdb analysed the 5' RACE reads with MiXCR anew, one entry per CDR3 protein. The sample holds some 1.5 million distinct CDR3 sequences; 28% are singletons and the top ten take approximately 7.7%. Study results and caveats: Diversity of TCR beta correlated strongly with naive T cell percentage. The CMV status of each donor remained undetermined, and this could have confounded shifts in expanded clonotypes. Long-lived donors had more naive CD4+ cells and higher diversity than aged donors.

V is TRBV3-1 and J is TRBJ2-7; either TRBD1 or TRBD2 may fit D (5 bases each). The sequencing sample was made of blood. The clonotype originates from a woman aged 25 to 45 in good health. In DNA form, the CDR3 reads TGTGCCAGCAGCCACCGGGACCTCGAGCAGTACTTC. It translates to CASSHRDLEQYF.